This is a list of T cell receptor beta chains from one sample in a study of blood T cell repertoires in COVID-19. This table comes from immunoSEQ multiplex PCR, and its TCRdb copy is limited to in-frame clones, with some not included. The data show about 180,000 clones, over 75% seen once. The sequencing input was peripheral blood. Receptor source: a man aged 55 to 70 with acute or convalescent COVID-19. Both conserved end residues are part of each CDR3. Each record gives: V gene, J gene, D gene, clone size, CDR3 DNA, CDR3 protein. The D gene is left open where the match is weak. Expanded clones are given a class, and other clones once, few, many or no size at all.

TRBV7-6,TRBJ2-7,NA,NA,TGTGCCAGCAGCTTAGCCTCAAAAGGCGTCGGGCTAGGGGCCTACGAGCAGTACTTC,CASSLASKGVGLGAYEQYF
TRBV3-1/TRBV3-2,TRBJ1-6,TRBD1,NA,TGTGCCAGCAGCCAAGAGTCGACACCGCGGACAGGGAATTCACCCCTCCACTTT,CASSQESTPRTGNSPLHF
TRBV19,TRBJ1-1,NA,NA,TGTGCCAGTAGTCCCGTTCTCGCCGGTGAAGCTTTCTTT,CASSPVLAGEAFF
TRBV28,TRBJ2-1,NA,NA,TGTGCCAGCAGTTTATCCCTCTCTAATGAGCAGTTCTTC,CASSLSLSNEQFF
TRBV19,TRBJ1-5,NA,once,TGTGCCAGTACTACAGGTCATAGCAATCAGCCCCAGCATTTT,CASTTGHSNQPQHF
TRBV5-6,TRBJ2-3,TRBD2,NA,TGTGCCAGCAGCTTGACCAGCGGGAGGAGGACAGATACGCAGTATTTT,CASSLTSGRRTDTQYF
TRBV9,TRBJ1-4,TRBD1,NA,TGTGCCAGCAGCGTAGAGGGACAGGGGGCCTCGGCTAGTGAAAAACTGTTTTTT,CASSVEGQGASASEKLFF
TRBV4-3,TRBJ1-2,NA,once,TGCGCCAGCAGCCCTTTAGGCGGGAGTAACTATGGCTACACCTTC,CASSPLGGSNYGYTF
TRBV2,TRBJ2-2,TRBD1,NA,TGTGCCAGCAGCTTCGGGACAGTCGGCTCGAACACCGGGGAGCTGTTTTTT,CASSFGTVGSNTGELFF
TRBV27,TRBJ2-7,TRBD2,NA,TGTGCCAGCAGTTTATCGTTCACTAGCGGTCTCTACGAGCAGTACTTC,CASSLSFTSGLYEQYF
TRBV6-5,TRBJ1-4,TRBD1,NA,TGTGCCAGCAGATTACAGGGGCGGGGAGAAAAACTGTTTTTT,CASRLQGRGEKLFF
TRBV6-5,TRBJ2-7,TRBD2,few,TGTGCCGGGAGGGGCCTAAAATCGGACGAGCAGTACTTC,CAGRGLKSDEQYF
TRBV5-6,TRBJ1-5,NA,NA,TGTGCCAGCAGCTTGGAACCTGGCCAGCCCCAGCATTTT,CASSLEPGQPQHF
TRBV27,TRBJ1-3,NA,NA,TGTGCCAGCAGTTTTTCAGGGGTTGGAAACACCATATATTTT,CASSFSGVGNTIYF
TRBV28,TRBJ1-6,TRBD1,NA,TGTGCCAGCAGTTTATGGACAGGGAGTAAATCACCCCTCCACTTT,CASSLWTGSKSPLHF
TRBV9,TRBJ2-2,NA,few,TGTGCCAGCAGCTTCCGGTCGGGGGCGAACACCGGGGAGCTGTTTTTT,CASSFRSGANTGELFF
TRBV23-1,TRBJ2-1,NA,NA,TGCGCCAGCAGTCAATCGAGGGGGGGGAACAATGAGCAGTTCTTC,CASSQSRGGNNEQFF
TRBV18,TRBJ1-2,NA,NA,TGTGCCAGCTCACAGGGGTCGGGGGGCGTCGGCTATGGCTACACCTTC,CASSQGSGGVGYGYTF
TRBV5-1,TRBJ2-1,TRBD2,NA,TGCGCCAGCAGCCGAATAGCGGGAGGTGCGGATGAGCAGTTCTTC,CASSRIAGGADEQFF
TRBV11-2,TRBJ1-1,TRBD1,NA,TGTGCCAGCAGCTTAGTTCCCGTGGCAGGGGGCATGAACACTGAAGCTTTCTTT,CASSLVPVAGGMNTEAFF